A selection of T cell receptor beta chains follows, all from one sample in a study of T cell repertoires in ileal Crohn's disease. Sequencing was performed with immunoSEQ multiplex PCR; in TCRdb, only in-frame clones are kept and a portion is missing. The sample holds about 13,000 clones, approximately 80% seen once. Sequences were obtained from ileal tissue. The receptors were sampled from an adult with Crohn's disease. The CDR3 runs from the conserved cysteine through the conserved F or W. A D gene is named only where the DNA matches it firmly. Expanded clones are given a class, and other clones once, few, many or no size at all.

>TRBV7-6|TRBD2|TRBJ2-3|.
CASSQGLAVSTDTQYF
TGTGCCAGCAGCCAAGGACTAGCGGTTAGCACAGATACGCAGTATTTT
>TRBV18|TRBD2|TRBJ2-7|.
CASSLNSRPGGSYEQYF
TGTGCCAGCTCACTAAATAGTCGGCCGGGGGGCTCCTACGAGCAGTACTTC
>TRBV9|.|TRBJ2-7|.
CASSVAPGQGPALSYEQYF
TGTGCCAGCAGCGTAGCCCCAGGGCAGGGTCCGGCCCTTTCCTACGAGCAGTACTTC
>TRBV19|.|TRBJ2-3|.
CASSTGAGTQYF
TGTGCCAGTAGTACCGGGGCGGGGACGCAGTATTTT
>TRBV10-3|.|TRBJ2-2|.
CAISDSGNTGELFF
TGTGCCATCAGTGATTCGGGGAACACCGGGGAGCTGTTTTTT
>TRBV28|.|TRBJ2-7|.
CASSLGPFGSYEQYF
TGTGCCAGCAGTTTAGGCCCTTTTGGCTCCTACGAGCAGTACTTC
>TRBV7-2|.|TRBJ1-1|.
CASSLFGGANTEAFF
TGTGCCAGCAGCCTCTTTGGGGGCGCAAACACTGAAGCTTTCTTT
>TRBV7-2|.|TRBJ2-5|.
CASSSWDFLETQYF
TGTGCCAGCAGCTCGTGGGACTTCCTCGAGACCCAGTACTTC
>TRBV6-5|TRBD1|TRBJ1-1|.
CASSPRDRGNTEAFF
TGTGCCAGCAGTCCCCGGGACAGGGGGAACACTGAAGCTTTCTTT
>TRBV19|.|TRBJ2-7|once
CASSIGSSYEQYF
TGTGCCAGTAGTATCGGGAGCTCCTACGAGCAGTACTTC
>TRBV5-6|.|TRBJ2-7|once
CASGLLRGYEQYF
TGTGCCAGCGGACTGCTGCGGGGATACGAGCAGTACTTC
>TRBV5-1|TRBD2|TRBJ2-2|.
CASTLGTIYTGELFF
TGCGCCAGCACCCTCGGGACTATCTACACCGGGGAGCTGTTTTTT
>TRBV29-1|.|TRBJ2-5|.
CSAHLAAQETQYF
TGCAGCGCCCACCTGGCGGCCCAAGAGACCCAGTACTTC
>TRBV6-6|TRBD1|TRBJ1-5|large
CASTRTGTGPQHF
TGTGCCAGCACCAGGACAGGGACCGGGCCCCAGCATTTT
>TRBV5-1|TRBD2|TRBJ2-7|.
CASSLGLAGVPEQYF
TGCGCCAGCAGCTTGGGGTTAGCGGGAGTCCCCGAGCAGTACTTC
>TRBV7-2|.|TRBJ1-1|.
CASSLEQRGTEAFF
TGTGCCAGCAGCTTAGAGCAAAGGGGCACTGAAGCTTTCTTT
>TRBV30|TRBD1|TRBJ1-6|.
CACSDVGQGNSPLHF
TGTGCCTGCTCGGACGTAGGACAGGGGAATTCACCCCTCCACTTT
>TRBV6-6|.|TRBJ2-7|.
CASSKRTVSYEQYF
TGTGCCAGCAGTAAAAGGACAGTTTCCTACGAGCAGTACTTC
>TRBV10-3|.|TRBJ2-5|few
CAISDKRQETQYF
TGTGCCATCAGTGATAAGCGCCAAGAGACCCAGTACTTC
>TRBV10-3|TRBD1|TRBJ1-2|.
CAITTGGTETF
TGTGCCATCACGACAGGGGGGACTGAAACCTTC
>TRBV18|TRBD1|TRBJ2-1|.
CASSLRGTGGLNEQFF
TGTGCCAGCTCACTCAGAGGGACAGGGGGCCTCAATGAGCAGTTCTTC
>TRBV6-1|.|TRBJ1-2|.
CASSAGGINYGYTF
TGTGCCAGCAGCGCCGGCGGAATTAACTATGGCTACACCTTC
>TRBV18|.|TRBJ2-2|.
CASSPLAVTGELFF
TGTGCCAGCTCACCACTCGCGGTCACCGGGGAGCTGTTTTTT
>TRBV5-1|.|TRBJ1-1|once
CASSHGQMNTEAFF
TGCGCCAGCAGCCACGGACAGATGAACACTGAAGCTTTCTTT
>TRBV5-4|TRBD1|TRBJ2-7|.
CASSPGTGGYEQYF
TGTGCCAGCAGTCCCGGGACAGGGGGCTACGAGCAGTACTTC
>TRBV4-1|.|TRBJ1-6|once
CASSQDLQGNSPLHF
TGCGCCAGCAGCCAAGATTTACAGGGTAATTCACCCCTCCACTTT
>TRBV2|TRBD1|TRBJ1-3|.
CASSAGTGPGNTIYF
TGTGCCAGCAGTGCCGGGACAGGGCCTGGAAACACCATATATTTT
>TRBV7-8|TRBD2|TRBJ2-1|.
CASSPTASGGLNEQFF
TGTGCCAGCAGCCCTACCGCTAGCGGCGGGTTGAATGAGCAGTTCTTC
>TRBV9|TRBD2|TRBJ2-1|.
CASSVGPGGAYNEQFF
TGTGCCAGCAGCGTAGGCCCGGGGGGGGCCTACAATGAGCAGTTCTTC
>TRBV7-2|.|TRBJ2-1|once
CASSLAGGPLNEQFF
TGTGCCAGCAGCTTAGCGGGGGGGCCTCTCAATGAGCAGTTCTTC
>TRBV2|TRBD2|TRBJ2-1|.
CASSPRAGGVDEQFF
TGTGCCAGCAGTCCTCGGGCGGGAGGGGTCGATGAGCAGTTCTTC
>TRBV6-1|TRBD1|TRBJ1-1|once
CASKLDRVGAFF
TGTGCCAGCAAACTTGACAGGGTCGGGGCTTTCTTT
>TRBV5-1|.|TRBJ1-4|.
CASSLVAGTNEKLFF
TGCGCCAGCAGCTTGGTGGCAGGGACTAATGAAAAACTGTTTTTT
>TRBV19|TRBD1|TRBJ2-7|.
CASGTGTAYYEQYF
TGTGCCAGTGGGACCGGGACAGCCTACTACGAGCAGTACTTC
>TRBV19|TRBD1|TRBJ1-1|.
CASSGGQLNTEAFF
TGTGCCAGTAGTGGGGGACAGTTGAACACTGAAGCTTTCTTT
>TRBV29-1|TRBD1|TRBJ2-5|.
CSARTGASVQETQYF
TGCAGCGCCCGGACAGGGGCCTCTGTTCAGGAGACCCAGTACTTC
>TRBV5-6|.|TRBJ2-5|.
CASSLVSGGNQETQYF
TGTGCCAGCAGCTTGGTGAGTGGGGGGAACCAAGAGACCCAGTACTTC
>TRBV15|TRBD1|TRBJ2-1|.
CATSRWDRGNEQFF
TGTGCCACCAGCAGGTGGGACAGGGGCAATGAGCAGTTCTTC
>TRBV9|.|TRBJ2-6|.
CASSTPNSGANVLTF
TGTGCCAGCAGCACTCCCAACTCTGGGGCCAACGTCCTGACTTTC
>TRBV7-8|TRBD2|TRBJ2-5|.
CASSPGDSGIKETQYF
TGTGCCAGCAGCCCCGGTGATAGCGGGATTAAAGAGACCCAGTACTTC
>TRBV9|TRBD2|TRBJ2-1|few
CASSVDLAGGHNEQFF
TGTGCCAGCAGCGTAGATCTAGCGGGGGGCCACAATGAGCAGTTCTTC
>TRBV18|TRBD1|TRBJ2-5|medium-sized
CASSPPTGGQETQYF
TGTGCCAGCTCACCACCGACAGGGGGCCAAGAGACCCAGTACTTC
>TRBV5-1|.|TRBJ1-1|.
CASSPQAMNTEAFF
TGCGCCAGCAGCCCCCAGGCCATGAACACTGAAGCTTTCTTT
>TRBV7-2|TRBD2|TRBJ2-1|.
CASSLKRGEEQFF
TGTGCCAGCAGCTTAAAGCGGGGGGAGGAGCAGTTCTTC
>TRBV2|TRBD1|TRBJ1-1|.
CASGQGSRTEAFF
TGTGCCAGTGGACAGGGGAGTCGGACTGAAGCTTTCTTT
>TRBV19|TRBD2|TRBJ2-5|.
CASSPGLAGETQYF
TGTGCCAGTTCTCCCGGACTAGCGGGTGAGACCCAGTACTTC
>TRBV5-1|.|TRBJ2-1|.
CASSLDQGLYNEQFF
TGCGCCAGCAGCTTAGACCAGGGCCTCTACAATGAGCAGTTCTTC
>TRBV27|.|TRBJ2-7|.
CASSPFGVTYEQYF
TGTGCCAGCAGCCCCTTCGGGGTTACCTACGAGCAGTACTTC
>TRBV19|.|TRBJ2-3|once
CASTLGGGVTDTQYF
TGTGCCAGTACCTTAGGAGGGGGGGTTACAGATACGCAGTATTTT
>TRBV5-1|TRBD1|TRBJ2-5|.
CASSLGGQPYQETQYF
TGCGCCAGCAGCTTGGGGGGACAGCCGTACCAAGAGACCCAGTACTTC
>TRBV5-8|.|TRBJ1-5|once
CASSLVDQPQHF
TGTGCCAGCAGCTTGGTAGATCAGCCCCAGCATTTT
>TRBV19|.|TRBJ1-5|once
CASSDARRVVQPQHF
TGTGCCAGTAGTGATGCTCGCAGGGTTGTTCAGCCCCAGCATTTT
>TRBV7-3|TRBD2|TRBJ2-7|.
CASSLAGGGTYEQYF
TGTGCCAGCAGCCTAGCAGGCGGGGGGACCTACGAGCAGTACTTC
>TRBV11-2|TRBD2|TRBJ2-3|.
CASSLGPGSGRTQYF
TGTGCCAGCAGCTTAGGGCCCGGTAGCGGGAGGACGCAGTATTTT
>TRBV25-1|.|TRBJ1-2|.
CASSLRGTGDNYGYTF
TGTGCCAGCAGTTTAAGAGGGACGGGAGACAACTATGGCTACACCTTC
>TRBV19|.|TRBJ2-5|.
CASRQGRQETQYF
TGTGCCAGTAGGCAGGGTAGGCAAGAGACCCAGTACTTC
>TRBV18|.|TRBJ1-1|.
CASSLHFRDTEAFF
TGTGCCAGCTCCCTCCACTTCCGGGACACTGAAGCTTTCTTT
>TRBV28|.|TRBJ1-1|.
CASSSYAGAGTEAFF
TGTGCCAGCAGTTCCTACGCGGGGGCAGGCACTGAAGCTTTCTTT
>TRBV5-4|TRBD1|TRBJ1-1|.
CASSLPPRQGPNTEAFF
TGTGCCAGCAGCTTGCCCCCCCGACAGGGGCCGAACACTGAAGCTTTCTTT